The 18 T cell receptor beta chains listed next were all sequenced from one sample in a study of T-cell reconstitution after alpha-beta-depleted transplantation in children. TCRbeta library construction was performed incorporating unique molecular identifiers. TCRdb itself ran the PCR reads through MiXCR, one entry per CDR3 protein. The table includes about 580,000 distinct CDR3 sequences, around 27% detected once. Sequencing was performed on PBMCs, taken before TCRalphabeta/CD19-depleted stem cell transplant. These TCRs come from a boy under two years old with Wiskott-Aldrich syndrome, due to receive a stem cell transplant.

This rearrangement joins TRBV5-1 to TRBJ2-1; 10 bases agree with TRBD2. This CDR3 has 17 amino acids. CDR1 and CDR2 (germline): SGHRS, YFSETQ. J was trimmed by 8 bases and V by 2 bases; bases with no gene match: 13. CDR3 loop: CASSLWLSGRPGDEQFF. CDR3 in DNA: TGCGCCAGCAGCTTATGGCTTAGCGGGAGGCCGGGGGATGAGCAGTTCTTC.

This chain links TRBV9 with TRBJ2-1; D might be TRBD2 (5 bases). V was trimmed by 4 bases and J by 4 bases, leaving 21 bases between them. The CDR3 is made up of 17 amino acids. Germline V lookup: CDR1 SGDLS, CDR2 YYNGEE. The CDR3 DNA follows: TGTGCCAGCAGCCCATATCTCCCCTTGGGAGCGTACAATGAGCAGTTCTTC. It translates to CASSPYLPLGAYNEQFF.

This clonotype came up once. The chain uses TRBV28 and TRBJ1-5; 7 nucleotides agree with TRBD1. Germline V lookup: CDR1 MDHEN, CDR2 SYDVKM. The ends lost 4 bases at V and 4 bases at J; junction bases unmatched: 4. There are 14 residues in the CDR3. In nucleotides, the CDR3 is TGTGCCAGCAGTTGGGACAGCAAAAATCAGCCCCAGCATTTT. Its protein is CASSWDSKNQPQHF.

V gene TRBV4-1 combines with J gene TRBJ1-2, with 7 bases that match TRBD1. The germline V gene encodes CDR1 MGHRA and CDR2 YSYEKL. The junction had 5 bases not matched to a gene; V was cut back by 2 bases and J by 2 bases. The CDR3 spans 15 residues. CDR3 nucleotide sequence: TGCGCCAGCAGCCAACCCCAGGGGGGAAACTATGGCTACACCTTC. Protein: CASSQPQGGNYGYTF.

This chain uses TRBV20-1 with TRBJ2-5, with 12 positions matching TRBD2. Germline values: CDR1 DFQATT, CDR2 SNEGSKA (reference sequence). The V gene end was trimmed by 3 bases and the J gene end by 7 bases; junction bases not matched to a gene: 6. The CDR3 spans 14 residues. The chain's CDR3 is CSASRGLAGGTQYF. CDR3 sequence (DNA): TGCAGTGCTAGTAGGGGACTAGCGGGCGGGACCCAGTACTTC.

CDR3 sequence reads: CASSPGPGSYEQYF. DNA of the CDR3: TGTGCCAGCTCACCAGGTCCGGGGAGTTACGAGCAGTACTTC. The J gene is TRBJ2-7, the V gene TRBV18; possible D gene TRBD2, 5 bases. The germline V and J ends were trimmed by 2 bases and 4 bases, with 12 bases remaining between them. The CDR3 consists of 14 residues. Germline V gene data show CDR1 as KGHSH and CDR2 as LQKENI.

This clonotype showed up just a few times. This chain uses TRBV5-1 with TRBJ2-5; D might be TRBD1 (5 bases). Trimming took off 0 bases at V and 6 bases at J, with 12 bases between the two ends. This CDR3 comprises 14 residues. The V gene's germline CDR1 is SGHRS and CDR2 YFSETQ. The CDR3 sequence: CASSLDTGVQTQYF. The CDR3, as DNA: TGCGCCAGCAGCTTGGATACAGGAGTGCAGACCCAGTACTTC.

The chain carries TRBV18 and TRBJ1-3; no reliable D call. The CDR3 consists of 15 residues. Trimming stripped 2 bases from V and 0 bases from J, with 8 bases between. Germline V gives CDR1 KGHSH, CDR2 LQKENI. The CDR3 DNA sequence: TGTGCCAGCTCACCAGTGCGATACTCTGGAAACACCATATATTTT. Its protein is CASSPVRYSGNTIYF.

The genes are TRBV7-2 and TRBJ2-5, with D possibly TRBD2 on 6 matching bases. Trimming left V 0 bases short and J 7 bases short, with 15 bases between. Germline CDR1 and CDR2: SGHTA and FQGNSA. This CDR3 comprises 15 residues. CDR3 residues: CASSLAGGQLGTQYF. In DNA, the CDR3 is TGTGCCAGCAGCTTAGCGGGAGGCCAGCTTGGGACCCAGTACTTC. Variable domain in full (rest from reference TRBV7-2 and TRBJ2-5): GAGVSQSPSNKVTEKGKDVELRCDPISGHTALYWYRQSLGQGLEFLIYFQGNSAPDKSGLPSDRFSAERTGGSVSTLTIQRTQQEDSAVYLCASSLAGGQLGTQYFGPGTRLLVL.

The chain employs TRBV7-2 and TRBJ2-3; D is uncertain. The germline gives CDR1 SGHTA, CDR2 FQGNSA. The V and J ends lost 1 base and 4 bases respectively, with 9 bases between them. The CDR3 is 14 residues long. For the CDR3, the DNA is TGTGCCAGCAGCTTAGAAGAGTGGGCAGATACGCAGTATTTT. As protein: CASSLEEWADTQYF.

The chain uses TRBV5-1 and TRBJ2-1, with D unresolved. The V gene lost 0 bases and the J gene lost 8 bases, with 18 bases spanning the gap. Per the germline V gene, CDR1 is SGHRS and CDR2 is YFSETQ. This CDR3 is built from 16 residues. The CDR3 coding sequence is TGCGCCAGCAGCTTGGGTGATGACCTATTTTGGGATGAGCAGTTCTTC. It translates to CASSLGDDLFWDEQFF.

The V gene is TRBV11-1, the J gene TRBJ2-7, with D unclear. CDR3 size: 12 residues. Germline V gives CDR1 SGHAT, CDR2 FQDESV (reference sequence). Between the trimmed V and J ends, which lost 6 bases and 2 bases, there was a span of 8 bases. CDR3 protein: CASRGEPYEQYF. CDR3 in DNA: TGTGCCAGCAGAGGCGAGCCCTACGAGCAGTACTTC.

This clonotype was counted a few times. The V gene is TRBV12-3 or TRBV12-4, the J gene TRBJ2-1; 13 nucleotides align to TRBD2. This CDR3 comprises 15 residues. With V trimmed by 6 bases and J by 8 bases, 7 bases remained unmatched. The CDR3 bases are TGTGCCAGCAGCCCCACTAGCGGGAGGGCCGATGAGCAGTTCTTC. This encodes CASSPTSGRADEQFF.

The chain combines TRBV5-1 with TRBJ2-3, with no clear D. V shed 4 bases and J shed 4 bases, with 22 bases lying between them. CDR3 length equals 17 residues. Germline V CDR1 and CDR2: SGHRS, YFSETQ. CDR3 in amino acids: CASSTPHSLPVADTQYF. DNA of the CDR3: TGCGCCAGCAGCACCCCACACTCACTCCCGGTCGCAGATACGCAGTATTTT.

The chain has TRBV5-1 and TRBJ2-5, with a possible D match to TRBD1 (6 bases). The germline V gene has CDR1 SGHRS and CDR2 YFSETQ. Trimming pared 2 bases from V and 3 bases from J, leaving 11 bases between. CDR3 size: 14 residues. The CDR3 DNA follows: TGCGCCAGCAGCTTTAGGGACAAGAAAGAGACCCAGTACTTC. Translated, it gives CASSFRDKKETQYF.

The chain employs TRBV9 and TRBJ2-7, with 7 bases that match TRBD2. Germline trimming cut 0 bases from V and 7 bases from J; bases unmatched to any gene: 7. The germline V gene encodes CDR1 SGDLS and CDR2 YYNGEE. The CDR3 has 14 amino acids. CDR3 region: CASSVGDYLGEQYF. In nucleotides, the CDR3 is TGTGCCAGCAGCGTAGGGGACTATCTGGGAGAGCAGTACTTC.

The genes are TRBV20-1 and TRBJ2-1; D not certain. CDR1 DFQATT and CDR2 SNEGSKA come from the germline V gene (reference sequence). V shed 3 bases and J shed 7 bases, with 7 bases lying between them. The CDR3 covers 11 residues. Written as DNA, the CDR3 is TGCAGTGCTAGCGAGAGGAATGAGCAGTTCTTC. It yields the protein CSASERNEQFF.

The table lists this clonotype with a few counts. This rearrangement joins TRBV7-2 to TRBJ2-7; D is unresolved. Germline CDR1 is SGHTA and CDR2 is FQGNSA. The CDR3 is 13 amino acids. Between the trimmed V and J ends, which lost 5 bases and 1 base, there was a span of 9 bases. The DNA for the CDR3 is TGTGCCAGCAGCATCGGGCCTTCCTACGAGCAGTACTTC. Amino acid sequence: CASSIGPSYEQYF.